The T cell receptor beta chain under discussion was sequenced for a study of beta chain features in type 1 diabetes. Study details: The study examined 90 million to 130 million sorted cells across all samples.

Germline CDR1 and CDR2: LNHDA and SQIVND (reference sequence). Deletions cut 7 bases from V and 4 bases from J, with 10 bases between. The CDR3 totals 13 residues. Expressed TCRB transcripts were sequenced, since all the RNA that had been isolated was reverse transcribed. The assay was immunoSEQ multiplex PCR, and TCRdb's table has in-frame clones only and misses some. The sample shows about 290,000 clones, roughly 8% of them seen only once. The specimen was central memory CD4+ T cells from blood. The TCR originated in a woman under 30 in good health. V and J are TRBV19 and TRBJ2-2; tentatively, D is TRBD1 (5 bases). CDR3 amino acids: CASKRGSTGELFF. CDR3 sequence (DNA): TGTGCCAGTAAAAGGGGATCCACCGGGGAGCTGTTTTTT.